The 4 T cell receptor beta chains below all came from one sample that was sequenced in a study of blood T cell repertoires in COVID-19. Only in-frame clones appear in the TCRdb table, and some are missing; sequencing was by immunoSEQ multiplex PCR. The top ten clones hold around 3% of a sample with some 220,000 clones, 80% to 90% of them seen once. The sequencing input was peripheral blood. Receptor source: a man aged 50 to 60 who had recovered from COVID-19.

The J gene is TRBJ1-1, the V gene TRBV30; maybe TRBD1 (5 bases). V was clipped by 4 bases and J by 4 bases, with 13 bases between them. Germline CDR1 reads GTSNPN; CDR2 reads SVGIG (reference sequence). The CDR3 length is 13 residues. CDR3: CAWMRQGLTEAFF. CDR3 nucleotide sequence: TGTGCCTGGATGCGGCAGGGTCTCACTGAAGCTTTCTTT. Full variable domain (remainder filled in from reference TRBV30 and TRBJ1-1): SQTIHQWPATLVQPVGSPLSLECTVEGTSNPNLYWYRQAAGRGLQLLFYSVGIGQISSEVPQNLSASRPQDRQFILSSKKLLLSDSGFYLCAWMRQGLTEAFFGQGTRLTVV.

In this sample, this clone turned up a few times. V is TRBV28 and J is TRBJ1-2; no clear D gene. The V gene's germline CDR1 is MDHEN and CDR2 SYDVKM. V was pared by 1 base and J by 0 bases, with 6 bases between. There are 14 residues in the CDR3. In DNA form, the CDR3 reads TGTGCCAGCAGTTTATTCGGGACTAACTATGGCTACACCTTC. It codes for CASSLFGTNYGYTF.

This sequence joins TRBV6-5 and TRBJ1-2; D uncertain. V lost 3 bases and J lost 4, with 9 bases in between. The CDR3 sequence is 13 residues long. Germline V lookup: CDR1 MNHEY, CDR2 SVGAGI. In nucleotides, the CDR3 is TGTGCCAGCAGTTATAGTCGGAGCTATGGCTACACCTTC. Amino acids: CASSYSRSYGYTF.

The chain uses TRBV7-2 and TRBJ2-1, with D maybe TRBD2 (6 bases). Germline V lookup: CDR1 SGHTA, CDR2 FQGNSA. The V gene lost 1 base and the J gene lost 5 bases, with 15 bases spanning the gap. The CDR3 contains 16 residues. The CDR3 nucleotides read TGTGCCAGCAGCTTAGAGCCCAGGAGGGGCCACAATGAGCAGTTCTTC. Protein product: CASSLEPRRGHNEQFF.